Reported below is one TCR beta chain. Its antigen is as yet unknown. The data belong to a study of early stage breast cancer tumors. Study overall: Under 10 ER+/PR+/HER2- tumors were invasive ductal; a few were invasive lobular.

The CDR3 is 14 amino acids. The germline V gene has CDR1 SGDLS and CDR2 YYNGEE. V was clipped by 0 bases and J by 5 bases, with 9 bases between them. Method: immunoSEQ multiplex PCR; TCRdb's copy keeps in-frame clones and lacks some. The table has tens of thousands of clones, around 83% seen once. Study results and limitations: Commonly generated sequences made up most enriched TCRB sequences shared between patients. Compared with adjacent normal breast, tumors showed 2 to 2.5-fold denser, more clonal T cells.

Sequences were obtained from blood. This clonotype originated in a person aged 45 to 59 with breast cancer. The chain carries TRBV9 and TRBJ1-5; D gene unclear. The CDR3 loop reads CASSVGGGDQPQHF. The CDR3 bases are TGTGCCAGCAGCGTAGGAGGAGGAGATCAGCCCCAGCATTTT. The variable domain in full, completed from reference TRBV9 and TRBJ1-5, reads DSGVTQTPKHLITATGQRVTLRCSPRSGDLSVYWYQQSLDQGLQFLIQYYNGEERAKGNILERFSAQQFPDLHSELNLSSLELGDSALYFCASSVGGGDQPQHFGDGTRLSIL.